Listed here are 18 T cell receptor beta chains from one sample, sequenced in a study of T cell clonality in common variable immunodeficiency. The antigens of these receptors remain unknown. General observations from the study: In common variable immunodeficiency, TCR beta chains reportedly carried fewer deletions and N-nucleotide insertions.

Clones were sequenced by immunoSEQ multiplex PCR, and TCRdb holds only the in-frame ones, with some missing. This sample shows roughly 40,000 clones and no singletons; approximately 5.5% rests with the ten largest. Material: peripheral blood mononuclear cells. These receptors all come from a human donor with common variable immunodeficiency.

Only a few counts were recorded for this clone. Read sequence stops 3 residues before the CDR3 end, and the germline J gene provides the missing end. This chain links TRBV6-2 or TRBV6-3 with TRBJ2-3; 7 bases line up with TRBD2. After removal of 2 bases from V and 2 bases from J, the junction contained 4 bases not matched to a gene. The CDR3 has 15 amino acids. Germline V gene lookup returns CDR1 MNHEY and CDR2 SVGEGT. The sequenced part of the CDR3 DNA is TGTGCCAGCAGTTACCGAGCGGGGTTCACAGATACG. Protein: CASSYRAGFTDT. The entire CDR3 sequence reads CASSYRAGFTDTQYF.

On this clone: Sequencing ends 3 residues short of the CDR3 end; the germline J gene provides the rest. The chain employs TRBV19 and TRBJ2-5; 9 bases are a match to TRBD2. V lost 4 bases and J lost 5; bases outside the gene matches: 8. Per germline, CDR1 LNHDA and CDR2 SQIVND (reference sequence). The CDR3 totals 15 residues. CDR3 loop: CASSTDSGSSETQYF. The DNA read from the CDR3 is TGTGCCAGTAGTACCGATAGCGGGAGCTCGGAGACC.

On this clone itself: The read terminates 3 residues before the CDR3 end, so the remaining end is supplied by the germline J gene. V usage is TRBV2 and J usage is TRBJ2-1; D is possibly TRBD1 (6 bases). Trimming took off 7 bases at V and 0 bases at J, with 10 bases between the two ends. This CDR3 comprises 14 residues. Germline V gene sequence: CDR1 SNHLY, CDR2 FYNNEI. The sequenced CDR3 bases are TGTGCCAGCAACAGGGCCAGCTCCTACAATGAG. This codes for CASNRASSYNE. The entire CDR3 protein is CASNRASSYNEQFF.

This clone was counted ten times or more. The CDR3 loop is CAFDTEGRGRTEAFF. The DNA read from the CDR3 is TGTGCCTTCGACACCGAGGGTAGGGGGCGGACTGAA. V and J are TRBV30 and TRBJ1-1; TRBD1 aligns across 7 bases. The read ends 3 residues shy of where the CDR3 ends; the end is completed using the germline J gene. Looked up from germline, CDR1 is GTSNPN and CDR2 is SVGIG (reference sequence). The CDR3 is made up of 15 amino acids. Trimming cost V 7 bases and J 5 bases; bases outside gene matches: 16.

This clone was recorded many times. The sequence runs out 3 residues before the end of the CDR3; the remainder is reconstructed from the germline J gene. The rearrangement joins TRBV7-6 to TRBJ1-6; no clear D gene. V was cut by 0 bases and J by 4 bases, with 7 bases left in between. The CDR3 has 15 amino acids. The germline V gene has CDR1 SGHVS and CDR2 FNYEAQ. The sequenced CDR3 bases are TGTGCCAGCAGCTTAGCTCGCGATTATAATTCACCC. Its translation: CASSLARDYNSP. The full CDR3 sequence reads CASSLARDYNSPLHF.

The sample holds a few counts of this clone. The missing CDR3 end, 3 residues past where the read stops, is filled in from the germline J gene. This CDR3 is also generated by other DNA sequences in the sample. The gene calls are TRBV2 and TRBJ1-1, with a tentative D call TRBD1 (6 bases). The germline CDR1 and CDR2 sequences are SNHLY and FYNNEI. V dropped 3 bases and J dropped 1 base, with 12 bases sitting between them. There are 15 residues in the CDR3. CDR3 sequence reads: CASSEQGRRNTEAFF. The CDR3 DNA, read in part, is TGTGCCAGCAGTGAGCAGGGGCGGAGGAACACTGAA.

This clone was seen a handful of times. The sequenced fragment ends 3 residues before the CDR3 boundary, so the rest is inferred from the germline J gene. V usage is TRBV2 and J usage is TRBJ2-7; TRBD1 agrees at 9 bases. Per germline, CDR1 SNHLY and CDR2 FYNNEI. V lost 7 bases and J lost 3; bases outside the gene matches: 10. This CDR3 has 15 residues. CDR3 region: CASKENRGRLYEQYF. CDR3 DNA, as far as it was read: TGTGCCAGCAAGGAGAACAGGGGGCGCCTCTACGAG.

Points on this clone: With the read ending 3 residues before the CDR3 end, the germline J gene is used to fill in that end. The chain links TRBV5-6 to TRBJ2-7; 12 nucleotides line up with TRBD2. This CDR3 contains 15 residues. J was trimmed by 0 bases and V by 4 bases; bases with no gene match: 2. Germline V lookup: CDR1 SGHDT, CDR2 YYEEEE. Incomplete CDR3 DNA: TGTGCCAGCAGCCTGACTAGCGGGAGCTCCTACGAG. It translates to CASSLTSGSSYE. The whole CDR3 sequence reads CASSLTSGSSYEQYF.

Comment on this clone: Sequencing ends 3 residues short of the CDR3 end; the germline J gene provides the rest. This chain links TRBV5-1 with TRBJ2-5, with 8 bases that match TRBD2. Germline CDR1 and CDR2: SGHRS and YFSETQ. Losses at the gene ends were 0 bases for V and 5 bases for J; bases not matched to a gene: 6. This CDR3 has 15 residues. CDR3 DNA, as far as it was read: TGCGCCAGCAGCTTGGGCGCGGGGGGCGATGAGACC. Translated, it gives CASSLGAGGDET. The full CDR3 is CASSLGAGGDETQYF.

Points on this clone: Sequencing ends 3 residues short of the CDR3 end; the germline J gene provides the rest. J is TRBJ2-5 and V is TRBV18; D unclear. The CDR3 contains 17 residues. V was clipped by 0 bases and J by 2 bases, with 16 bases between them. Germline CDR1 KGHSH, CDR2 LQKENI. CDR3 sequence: CASSPPRTLIAQETQYF. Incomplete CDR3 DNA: TGTGCCAGCTCACCACCGAGAACTCTCATAGCACAAGAGACC. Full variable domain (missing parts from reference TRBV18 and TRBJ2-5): NAGVMQNPRHLVRRRGQEARLRCSPMKGHSHVYWYRQLPEEGLKFMVYLQKENIIDESGMPKERFSAEFPKEGPSILRIQQVVRGDSAAYFCASSPPRTLIAQETQYFGPGTRLLVL.

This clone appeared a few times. Incomplete CDR3 DNA: TGTGCCAGCAGAAGACTAGCGGGGGACCCCTACGAG. It yields the protein CASRRLAGDPYE. The CDR3 reads in full as CASRRLAGDPYEQYF. The chain combines TRBV2 with TRBJ2-7; 12 bases agree with TRBD2. The observed sequence ends 3 residues before the CDR3 terminus, with the missing tail filled in from the germline J gene. The germline V gene encodes CDR1 SNHLY and CDR2 FYNNEI. CDR3 length: 15 residues. The V segment lost 6 bases and the J segment 2 bases; nucleotides outside the gene matches: 5.

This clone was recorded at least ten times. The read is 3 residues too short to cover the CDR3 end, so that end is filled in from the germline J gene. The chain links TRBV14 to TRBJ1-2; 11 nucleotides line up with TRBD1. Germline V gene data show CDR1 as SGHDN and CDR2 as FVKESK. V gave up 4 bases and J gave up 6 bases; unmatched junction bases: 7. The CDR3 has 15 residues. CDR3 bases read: TGTGCCAGCAGCCTAACGGACAGGGGGCTGAATGGC. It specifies CASSLTDRGLNG. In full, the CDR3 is CASSLTDRGLNGYTF.

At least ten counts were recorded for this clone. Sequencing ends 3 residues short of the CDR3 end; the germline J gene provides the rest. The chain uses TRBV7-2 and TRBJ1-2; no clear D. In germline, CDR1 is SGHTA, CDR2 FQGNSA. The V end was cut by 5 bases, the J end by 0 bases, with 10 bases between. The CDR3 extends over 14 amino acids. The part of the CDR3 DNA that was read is TGTGCCAGCAGCCCCCTCACTGCTAACTATGGC. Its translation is CASSPLTANYG. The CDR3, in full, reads CASSPLTANYGYTF.

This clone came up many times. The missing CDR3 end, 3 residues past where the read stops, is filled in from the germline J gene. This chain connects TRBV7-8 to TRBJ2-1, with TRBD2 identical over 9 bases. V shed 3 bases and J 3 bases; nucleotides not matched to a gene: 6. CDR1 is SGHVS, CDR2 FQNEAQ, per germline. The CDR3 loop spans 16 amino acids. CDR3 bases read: TGTGCCAGCAGCTTGTCGGGACTAGCCCACTACAATGAG. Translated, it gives CASSLSGLAHYNE. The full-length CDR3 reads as CASSLSGLAHYNEQFF.

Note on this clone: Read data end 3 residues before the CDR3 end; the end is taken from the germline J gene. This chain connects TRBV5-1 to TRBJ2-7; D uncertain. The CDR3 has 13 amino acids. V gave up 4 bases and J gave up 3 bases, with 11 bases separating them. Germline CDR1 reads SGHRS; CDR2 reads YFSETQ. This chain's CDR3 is CASSPDTFYEQYF. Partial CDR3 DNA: TGCGCCAGCAGCCCAGACACCTTCTACGAG.

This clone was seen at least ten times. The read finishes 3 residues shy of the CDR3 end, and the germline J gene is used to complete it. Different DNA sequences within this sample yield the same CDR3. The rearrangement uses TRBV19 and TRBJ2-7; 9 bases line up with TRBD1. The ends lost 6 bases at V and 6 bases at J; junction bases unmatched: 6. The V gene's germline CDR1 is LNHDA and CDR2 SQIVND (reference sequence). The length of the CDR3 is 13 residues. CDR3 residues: CASSPGQGGEQYF. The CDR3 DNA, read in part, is TGTGCCAGTAGCCCGGGACAGGGAGGCGAG.

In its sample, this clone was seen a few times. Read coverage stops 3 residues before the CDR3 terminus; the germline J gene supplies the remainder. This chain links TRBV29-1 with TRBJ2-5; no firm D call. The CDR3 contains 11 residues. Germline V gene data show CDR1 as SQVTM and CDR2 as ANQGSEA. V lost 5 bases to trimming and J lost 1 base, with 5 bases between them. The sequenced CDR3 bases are TGCAGCGTTCTCTTCCAAGAGACC. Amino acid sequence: CSVLFQET. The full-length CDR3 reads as CSVLFQETQYF.

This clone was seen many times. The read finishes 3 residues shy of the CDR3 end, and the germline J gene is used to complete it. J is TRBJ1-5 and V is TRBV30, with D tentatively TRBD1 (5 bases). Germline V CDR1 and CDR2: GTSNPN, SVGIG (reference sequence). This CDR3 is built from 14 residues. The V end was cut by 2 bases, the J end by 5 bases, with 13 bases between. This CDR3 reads CAWSSGIVHQPQHF. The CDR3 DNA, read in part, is TGTGCCTGGAGTTCAGGGATTGTGCATCAGCCC.